This record concerns one TCR beta chain sequence. The source of the sample is a study of blood T cells in healthy people across ages. Combining a sample-barcoded 5' primer with a J-beta primer mix, a second PCR ran for about 7 to 12 cycles. Researchers report that a template-switch adaptor with 12 random nucleotides tagged each cDNA molecule. Each CDR3 protein is one row after TCRdb ran MiXCR on the 5' RACE reads. The profile shows about 640,000 distinct CDR3 sequences, 25% to 35% of them singletons. Trimming took off 0 bases at V and 2 bases at J, with 10 bases between the two ends. Germline V gene sequence: CDR1 DFQATT, CDR2 SNEGSKA (reference sequence). This CDR3 is 14 amino acids long.

The source is a woman older than 75 in good health. Sequencing was carried out using blood. The rearrangement uses TRBV20-1 and TRBJ2-5; perhaps TRBD2 as D (6 bases). CDR3 protein: CSARDALAQETQYF. The CDR3 nucleotides read TGCAGTGCTAGAGATGCGCTAGCGCAAGAGACCCAGTACTTC.